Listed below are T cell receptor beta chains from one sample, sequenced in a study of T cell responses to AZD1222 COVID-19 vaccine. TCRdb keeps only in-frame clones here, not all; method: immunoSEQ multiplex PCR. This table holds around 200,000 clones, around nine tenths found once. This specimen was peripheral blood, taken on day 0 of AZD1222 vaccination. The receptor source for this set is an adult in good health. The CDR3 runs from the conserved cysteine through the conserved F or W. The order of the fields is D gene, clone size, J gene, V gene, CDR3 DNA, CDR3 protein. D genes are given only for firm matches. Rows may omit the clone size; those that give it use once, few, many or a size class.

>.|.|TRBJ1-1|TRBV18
TGTGCCAGCTCACCAACGAACACTGAAGCTTTCTTT
CASSPTNTEAFF
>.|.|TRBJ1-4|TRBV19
TGTGCCAGTAATGACTGGGCAACTAATGAAAAACTGTTTTTT
CASNDWATNEKLFF
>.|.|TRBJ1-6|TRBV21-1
TGTGCCAGCAGCATTCGGACAGGCTATAATTCACCCCTCCACTTT
CASSIRTGYNSPLHF
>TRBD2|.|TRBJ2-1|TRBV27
TGTGCCAGCAGTCTTGGACTAGCGGGAGTTAGTGAGCAGTTCTTC
CASSLGLAGVSEQFF
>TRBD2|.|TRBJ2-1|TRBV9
TGTGCCAGCAGCCCAGGGACTAGCGGAGTCCCCTACAATGAGCAGTTCTTC
CASSPGTSGVPYNEQFF
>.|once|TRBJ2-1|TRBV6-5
TGTGCCAGCAGCCCCGAGGGAAGCTACAATGAGCAGTTCTTC
CASSPEGSYNEQFF
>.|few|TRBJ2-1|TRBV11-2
TGTGCCAGCAGCTTAAGGGGGGACCTCTCCTACAATGAGCAGTTCTTC
CASSLRGDLSYNEQFF
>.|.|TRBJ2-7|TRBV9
TGTGCCAGCAGCCCTACAGGCTCACCGGCCTACGAGCAGTACTTC
CASSPTGSPAYEQYF
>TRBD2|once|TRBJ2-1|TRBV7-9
TGTGCCAGCAGCTTAGGAGGACTAGCGGAGTTCAATGAGCAGTTCTTC
CASSLGGLAEFNEQFF
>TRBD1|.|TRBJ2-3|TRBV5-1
TGCGCCAGCAGCCCTATAACAGGGGGTCGGGCAGATACGCAGTATTTT
CASSPITGGRADTQYF
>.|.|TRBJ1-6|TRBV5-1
TGCGCCAGCAGCTTGGTGGCCCCTAGCTCCTATAATTCACCCCTCCACTTT
CASSLVAPSSYNSPLHF
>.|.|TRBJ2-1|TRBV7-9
TGTGCCAGCAGCCCCCCTGGCGGTATCAACAATGAGCAGTTCTTC
CASSPPGGINNEQFF
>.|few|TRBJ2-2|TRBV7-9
TGTGCCCTACTCCTCTCCGGGGAGCTGTTTTTT
CALLLSGELFF
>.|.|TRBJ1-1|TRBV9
TGTGCCAGCAGCGTAGGATCAGACACTGAAGCTTTCTTT
CASSVGSDTEAFF
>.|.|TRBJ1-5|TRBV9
TGTGCCAGCAGCGTAGGACAGCACAATCAGCCCCAGCATTTT
CASSVGQHNQPQHF
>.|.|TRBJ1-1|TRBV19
TGTGCCAGTATCCCGACCGCAACAGTAATTATGAACACTGAAGCTTTCTTT
CASIPTATVIMNTEAFF
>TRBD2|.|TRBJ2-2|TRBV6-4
TGTGCCAGCAGTGACGATCCAGCGGGAGCCGGGGAGCTGTTTTTT
CASSDDPAGAGELFF
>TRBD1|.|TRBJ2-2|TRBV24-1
TGTGCCACCAGTCCGGGACAGGGGGCTCGCGGCACCGGGGAGCTGTTTTTT
CATSPGQGARGTGELFF
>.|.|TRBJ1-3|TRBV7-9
TGTGCCAGCAGCCCAGACATCTCTGGAAACACCATATATTTT
CASSPDISGNTIYF
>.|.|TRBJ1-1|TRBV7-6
TGTGCCAGCAGCTTAGAACAGAACACTGAAGCTTTCTTT
CASSLEQNTEAFF
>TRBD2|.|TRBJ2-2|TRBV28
TGTGCCAGCATCGCTGCTCTCGGGAGCGGGGGGGCCACCGGGGAGCTGTTTTTT
CASIAALGSGGATGELFF
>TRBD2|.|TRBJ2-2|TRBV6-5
TGTGCCAGCAGGGCCGGACTAGCGGGGACCGGGGAGCTGTTTTTT
CASRAGLAGTGELFF
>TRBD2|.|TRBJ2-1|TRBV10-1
TGCGCCAGCAGTGAGAAGGGACTAGCGGGAGCGATTGAGCAGTTCTTC
CASSEKGLAGAIEQFF
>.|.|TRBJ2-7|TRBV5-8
TGTGCCAGCAGCGCCGGTGGGGCTAGCGCGTCGTGGGAGCAGTACTTC
CASSAGGASASWEQYF
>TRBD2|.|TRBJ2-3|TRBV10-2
TGCGCCAGCAGTCCTAGCGGGGCCACAGATACGCAGTATTTT
CASSPSGATDTQYF
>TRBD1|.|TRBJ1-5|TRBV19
TGTGCCAGTAGTATTCCAGGGGGCCGGGGTCAGCCCCAGCATTTT
CASSIPGGRGQPQHF
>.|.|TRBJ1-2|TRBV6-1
TGTGCCAGCAGTGAGACTAATTCCGTCTATGGCTACACCTTC
CASSETNSVYGYTF
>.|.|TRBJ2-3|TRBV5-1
TGCGCCAGCAGCGGGATGCTAGCCGGCACAGATACGCAGTATTTT
CASSGMLAGTDTQYF
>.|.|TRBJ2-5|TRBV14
TGTGCCAGCAGCCAAGGTATCGGGGCCCAGTACTTC
CASSQGIGAQYF
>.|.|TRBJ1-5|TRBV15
TGTGCCACCAGCAGAGTTGGGGGTAACAATCAGCCCCAGCATTTT
CATSRVGGNNQPQHF
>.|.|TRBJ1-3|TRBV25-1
TGTGCCAGCAGACGGACCGGGGGTGGAAACACCATATATTTT
CASRRTGGGNTIYF